This TCR beta chain was identified in a study of OX40 agonist ivuxolimab in advanced cancers. General notes on the study: Ivuxolimab, which targeted the costimulatory receptor OX40 (CD134), was an agonistic, fully human IgG2 monoclonal antibody. Three dose-escalation patients achieved partial responses, one with hepatocellular carcinoma and two with cutaneous melanoma. The paper reports the monotherapy dose-escalation portion (N of about 47 patients) of the phase I ivuxolimab trial. Of the roughly 51 patients in dose escalation, around 20 had hepatocellular carcinoma, roughly 15 had melanoma, 9 had renal cell carcinoma and 9 had head and neck cancer. Intravenous ivuxolimab was administered to patients every 2 weeks at six dose levels: 0.01, 0.1, 0.3, 1.5, 3 and 10 mg/kg. The dose-escalation cohort was 82.7% male with a mean age of approximately 60 years, ranging from roughly 20 to 80. The point of sequencing TCRbeta in the periphery was to test whether ivuxolimab changed TCR sequence diversity and drove clonal T-cell expansion. Prior anti-PD-1, anti-PD-L1 or anti-CTLA-4 therapy was permitted, and checkpoint inhibitors had been received by less than 45% of dose-escalation patients. Overall results and qualifications from the work: At doses from 0.1 to 3.0 mg/kg, clonal expansion was seen in both CD4+ and CD8+ blood T cells between baseline and week 6. After ivuxolimab, CD8+ T cells had more expanded clones than CD4+ T cells on average. The antigen specificity of the clonally expanded peripheral T cells was not determined. Low levels of normalized T-cell clonal expansion were also seen in some nonresponding patients. In the 0.1-3.0 mg/kg groups, partial responders were among the patients with the lowest normalized peripheral clonal expansion, particularly in CD8+ T cells.

Patients with a history of autoimmune disease or receiving systemic immunosuppression were excluded from the trial. Peripheral blood for TCR sequencing was collected from all dose cohorts at baseline, on cycle 4 day 1, and on cycle 7 day 1. Samples were obtained from an open-label, multicenter, first-in-human phase I dose-escalation trial of ivuxolimab. The trial enrolled adults with locally advanced or metastatic head and neck squamous cell, hepatocellular, melanoma or renal cell carcinoma. Before TCR sequencing, CD4+ T cells and CD8+ T cells from peripheral blood were sorted into separate populations. Genomic DNA was extracted from sorted cells for sequencing of the TCRbeta CDR3 region. The immunoSEQ Assay was used to sequence the TCRbeta CDR3 regions. Here the immuneACCESS table is served through TCRdb, limited to in-frame sequences with V and J called. Missing clones are a known gap in these copies; in checked studies unresolved V genes cover under half, and the rest lacks a known reason. This sample has almost 80,000 clones in its table, and roughly 84% of those were observed once. The ten largest clones add up to roughly 0.23% of the sample.

The CDR3 goes from the cysteine to the phenylalanine over 14 residues. The retained sequence is limited to the CDR3, 42 bases, with the frame set at the first base. V is clipped by 0 bases and J by 2 bases, and the sequence between their germline boundaries is 9 bases long. Reading the germline V gene (reference sequence) gives CDR1 SGHNT and CDR2 YYREEE. Concerning this clone itself: It lacks a known antigen. Base qualities were left out, and no much larger clone turns up one base away.

The TCR sequence derives from an adult with an advanced solid tumor such as melanoma, head and neck, liver or kidney cancer. The rearrangement joined TRBV5-4 to TRBJ2-7; 6 matching bases give a weak D call of TRBD1. Sequenced material: CD4+ or CD8+ T cells sorted from blood, taken in a trial of the OX40 agonist ivuxolimab. CDR3 loop: CASSLAGTTYEQYF. The DNA reads TGTGCCAGCAGCTTGGCAGGGACAACCTACGAGCAGTACTTC.